Sequencing of this T cell receptor beta chain was carried out in a study of blood T cell repertoires in COVID-19. In the study overall: Sources were T cells, B-cell-depleted T cells, or PBMCs; the material itself was cDNA or gDNA.

TCRdb's copy holds only in-frame clones and misses some; the assay was immunoSEQ multiplex PCR. Of about 160,000 clones in the sample, roughly 91% are singletons; the top ten hold approximately 4.6%. This CDR3 is built from 14 residues. Germline CDR1 and CDR2: MDHEN and SYDVKM. V lost 1 base and J lost 4, with 10 bases in between. The sequence came from a woman aged 45-65 years with acute or convalescent COVID-19. Sequencing was done on a sample of peripheral blood. The rearrangement links TRBV28 to TRBJ1-1; no clear D gene. This chain's CDR3 is CASSLYRGFTEAFF. The CDR3 region has the DNA TGTGCCAGCAGTTTATACCGGGGTTTCACTGAAGCTTTCTTT.